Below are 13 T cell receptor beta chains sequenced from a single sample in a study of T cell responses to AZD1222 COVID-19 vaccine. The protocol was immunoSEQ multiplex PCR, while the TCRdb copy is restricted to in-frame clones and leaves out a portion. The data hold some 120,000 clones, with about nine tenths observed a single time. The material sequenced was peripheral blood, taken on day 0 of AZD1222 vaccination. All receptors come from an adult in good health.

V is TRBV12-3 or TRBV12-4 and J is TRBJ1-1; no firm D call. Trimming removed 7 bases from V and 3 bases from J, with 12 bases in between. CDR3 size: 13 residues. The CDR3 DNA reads TGTGCCAGCAATCCCGGACTTTACACTGAAGCTTTCTTT. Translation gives CASNPGLYTEAFF.

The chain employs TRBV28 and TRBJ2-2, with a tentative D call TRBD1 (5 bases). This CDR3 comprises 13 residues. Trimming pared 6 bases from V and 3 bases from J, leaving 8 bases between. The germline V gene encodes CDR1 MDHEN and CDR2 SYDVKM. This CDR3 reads CASSGHYTGELFF. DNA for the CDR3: TGTGCCAGCAGCGGACACTACACCGGGGAGCTGTTTTTT.

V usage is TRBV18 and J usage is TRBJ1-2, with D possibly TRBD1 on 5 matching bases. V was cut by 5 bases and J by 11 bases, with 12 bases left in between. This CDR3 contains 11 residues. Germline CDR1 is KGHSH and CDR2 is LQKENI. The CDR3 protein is CASSEPGFYTF. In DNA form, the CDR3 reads TGTGCCAGCTCAGAACCAGGGTTTTACACCTTC.

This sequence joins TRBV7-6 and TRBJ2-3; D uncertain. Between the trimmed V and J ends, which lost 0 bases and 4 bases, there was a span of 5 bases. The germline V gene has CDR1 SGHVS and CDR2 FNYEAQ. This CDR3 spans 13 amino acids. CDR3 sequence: CASSLALSDTQYF. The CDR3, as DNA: TGTGCCAGCAGCTTAGCTCTATCAGATACGCAGTATTTT.

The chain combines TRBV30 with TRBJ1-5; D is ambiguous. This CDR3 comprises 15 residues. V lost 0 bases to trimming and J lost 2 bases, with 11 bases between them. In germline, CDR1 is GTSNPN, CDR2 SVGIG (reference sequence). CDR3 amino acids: CAWSVRGVRNQPQHF. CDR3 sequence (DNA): TGTGCCTGGAGTGTACGGGGTGTTCGCAATCAGCCCCAGCATTTT.

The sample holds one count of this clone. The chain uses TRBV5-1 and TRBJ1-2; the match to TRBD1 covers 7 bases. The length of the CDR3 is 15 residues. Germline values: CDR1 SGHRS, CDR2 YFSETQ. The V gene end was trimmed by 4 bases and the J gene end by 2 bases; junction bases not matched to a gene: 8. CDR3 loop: CASSHRDRANYGYTF. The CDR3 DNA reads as TGCGCCAGCAGCCACCGGGACAGAGCAAACTATGGCTACACCTTC.

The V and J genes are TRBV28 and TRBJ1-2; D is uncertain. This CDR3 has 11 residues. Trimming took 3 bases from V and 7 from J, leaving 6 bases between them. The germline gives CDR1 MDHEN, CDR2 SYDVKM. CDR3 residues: CASSLSRGYTF. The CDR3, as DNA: TGTGCCAGCAGTTTGTCCCGTGGCTACACCTTC.

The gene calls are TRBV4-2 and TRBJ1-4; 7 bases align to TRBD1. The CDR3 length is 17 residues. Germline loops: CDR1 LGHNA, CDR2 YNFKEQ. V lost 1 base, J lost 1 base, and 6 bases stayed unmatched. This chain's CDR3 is CASSQVTGLGTNEKLFF. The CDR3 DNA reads TGTGCCAGCAGCCAAGTGACAGGGCTGGGAACTAATGAAAAACTGTTTTTT.

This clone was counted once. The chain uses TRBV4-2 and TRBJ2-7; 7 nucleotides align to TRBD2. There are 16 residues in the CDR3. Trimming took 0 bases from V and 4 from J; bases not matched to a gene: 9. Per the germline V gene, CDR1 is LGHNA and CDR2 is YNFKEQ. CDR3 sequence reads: CASSQDLAGVSYEQYF. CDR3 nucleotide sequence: TGTGCCAGCAGCCAAGATCTGGCGGGGGTCAGTTACGAGCAGTACTTC.

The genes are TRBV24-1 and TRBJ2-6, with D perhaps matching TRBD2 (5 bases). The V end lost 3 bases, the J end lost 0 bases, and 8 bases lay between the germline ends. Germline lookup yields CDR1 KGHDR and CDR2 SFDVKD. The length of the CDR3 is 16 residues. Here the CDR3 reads CATSDRGNSGANVLTF. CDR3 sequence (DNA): TGTGCCACCAGTGATCGGGGTAACTCTGGGGCCAACGTCCTGACTTTC.

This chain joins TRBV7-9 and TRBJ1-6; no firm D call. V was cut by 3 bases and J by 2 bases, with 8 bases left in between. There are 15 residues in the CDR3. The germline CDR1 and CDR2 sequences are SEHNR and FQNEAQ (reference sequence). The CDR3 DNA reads TGTGCCAGCAGCTTGGGTGGCGCCTATAATTCACCCCTCCACTTT. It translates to CASSLGGAYNSPLHF.

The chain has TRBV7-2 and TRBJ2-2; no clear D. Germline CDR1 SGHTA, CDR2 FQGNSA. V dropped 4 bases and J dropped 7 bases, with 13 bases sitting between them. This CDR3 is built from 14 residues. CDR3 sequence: CASSSSATGGELFF. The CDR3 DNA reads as TGTGCCAGCAGCTCCTCGGCCACGGGCGGGGAGCTGTTTTTT.

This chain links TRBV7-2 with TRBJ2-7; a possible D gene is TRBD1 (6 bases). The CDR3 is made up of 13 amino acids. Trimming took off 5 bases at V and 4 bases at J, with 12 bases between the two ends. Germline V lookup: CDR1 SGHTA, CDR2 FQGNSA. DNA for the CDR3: TGTGCCAGCAGCCCGGGACAACCATACGAGCAGTACTTC. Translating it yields CASSPGQPYEQYF.